The 23 T cell receptor beta chains below were found in one sample sequenced in a study of blood T cell repertoires in COVID-19. Assay: immunoSEQ multiplex PCR; the TCRdb copy retains only in-frame clones and omits some. The table has about 90,000 clones, approximately 80% seen once. Sequenced input: peripheral blood. These TCRs come from a human donor in a cohort sampled during active COVID-19.

This chain links TRBV19 with TRBJ2-7; TRBD1 might be the D (6 bases). The CDR3 is made up of 14 amino acids. V lost 8 bases and J 2 bases, leaving 16 bases between the germline ends. The germline V gene encodes CDR1 LNHDA and CDR2 SQIVND (reference sequence). Here the CDR3 reads CASGGTGTTYEQYF. Here the CDR3 DNA reads TGTGCCAGTGGAGGTACGGGGACAACCTACGAGCAGTACTTC.

This clone was seen a single time. The genes are TRBV6-5 and TRBJ1-5, with D hard to call. The CDR3 length is 15 residues. V lost 7 bases and J 2 bases, leaving 15 bases between the germline ends. Germline V gene lookup returns CDR1 MNHEY and CDR2 SVGAGI. The CDR3 DNA reads TGTGCCAGCACTTTGAGAGGGAGCGGCAATCAGCCCCAGCATTTT. Its translation: CASTLRGSGNQPQHF.

CDR3 bases: TGCAGTGCAAGTGAATCGGGTCGGTCCTCCTACAATGAGCAGTTCTTC. Amino acid sequence: CSASESGRSSYNEQFF. The chain employs TRBV20-1 and TRBJ2-1; D gene uncertain. Trimming removed 6 bases at V and 0 bases at J, with 18 bases between. The CDR3 is made up of 16 amino acids. Germline values: CDR1 DFQATT, CDR2 SNEGSKA (reference sequence).

This clone appeared a few times. The chain has TRBV5-1 and TRBJ2-7; TRBD1 matches at 9 bases. Looked up from germline, CDR1 is SGHRS and CDR2 is YFSETQ. The CDR3 is 14 amino acids. Unmatched junction bases numbered 2, after V lost 4 bases and J lost 0 bases. CDR3 nucleotides: TGCGCCAGCAGCGGGACAGGGCCCTCCTACGAGCAGTACTTC. This gives the protein CASSGTGPSYEQYF.

V usage is TRBV6-4 and J usage is TRBJ1-1; tentative D call: TRBD1 (6 bases). V lost 5 bases and J 3 bases, leaving 13 bases between the germline ends. Germline values: CDR1 MRHNA, CDR2 SNTAGT. The CDR3 loop spans 14 amino acids. The CDR3, as DNA: TGTGCCAGCAGTCGTGGACAGAGGGACACTGAAGCTTTCTTT. Residues: CASSRGQRDTEAFF.

This rearrangement joins TRBV11-1 to TRBJ2-1, with 7 bases that match TRBD2. The CDR3 is 19 residues long. Germline V gene sequence: CDR1 SGHAT, CDR2 FQDESV (reference sequence). V lost 0 bases and J lost 0; bases outside the gene matches: 11. The CDR3 sequence is CASSLARGGPPSSYNEQFF. The CDR3 region has the DNA TGTGCCAGCAGCTTAGCGCGCGGGGGTCCCCCGAGCTCCTACAATGAGCAGTTCTTC.

This chain connects TRBV27 to TRBJ1-3, with a tentative D call TRBD1 (6 bases). This CDR3 is 16 amino acids long. V was cut by 5 bases and J by 0 bases, with 14 bases left in between. The germline V gene has CDR1 MNHEY and CDR2 SMNVEV (reference sequence). Here the CDR3 DNA reads TGTGCCAGCAGTCCGGGGGGGCAGATCTCTGGAAACACCATATATTTT. Translation gives CASSPGGQISGNTIYF.

V gene TRBV7-2 combines with J gene TRBJ2-3; D not resolved. The length of the CDR3 is 16 residues. Per the germline V gene, CDR1 is SGHTA and CDR2 is FQGNSA. The germline V and J ends were trimmed by 5 bases and 0 bases, with 15 bases remaining between them. The CDR3 DNA sequence: TGTGCCAGCAGCGATTTCGCCTATACTAGCACAGATACGCAGTATTTT. Its protein product is CASSDFAYTSTDTQYF.

The rearrangement joins TRBV24-1 to TRBJ2-2; no reliable D call. The V end lost 6 bases, the J end lost 6 bases, and 4 bases lay between the germline ends. The CDR3 has 11 residues. The germline V gene has CDR1 KGHDR and CDR2 SFDVKD. This chain's CDR3 is CATSLAGELFF. In DNA form, the CDR3 reads TGTGCCACCAGTCTCGCCGGGGAGCTGTTTTTT.

CDR3 nucleotides: TGCGCCAGCCATGGCTGGGGGGGGGTTGGAGATACGCAGTATTTT. Translating it yields CASHGWGGVGDTQYF. The genes are TRBV10-2 and TRBJ2-3; TRBD2 matches at 7 bases. CDR3 size: 15 residues. Germline V lookup: CDR1 WSHSY, CDR2 SAAADI. V lost 8 bases, J lost 5 bases, and 13 bases stayed unmatched.

This clone was seen more than once but under ten times. J is TRBJ2-7 and V is TRBV4-2; TRBD1 aligns across 8 bases. The CDR3 consists of 15 residues. The V segment lost 1 base and the J segment 4 bases; nucleotides outside the gene matches: 6. The germline gives CDR1 LGHNA, CDR2 YNFKEQ. CDR3 sequence (DNA): TGTGCCAGCAGCCAAGCCGGACAGGGAGGTTACGAGCAGTACTTC. This codes for CASSQAGQGGYEQYF.

V is TRBV28 and J is TRBJ2-7; D possibly corresponds to TRBD1 (7 bases). CDR1 MDHEN and CDR2 SYDVKM come from the germline V gene. This CDR3 is built from 15 residues. Trimming took off 5 bases at V and 1 base at J, with 15 bases between the two ends. Here the CDR3 DNA reads TGTGCCAGCAGTCCTGGCGGGACAGTGTCCTACGAGCAGTACTTC. Protein product: CASSPGGTVSYEQYF.

V gene TRBV7-2 combines with J gene TRBJ1-2; 9 positions agree with TRBD1. This CDR3 has 15 amino acids. CDR1 is SGHTA and CDR2 is FQGNSA in the germline V gene. V shed 0 bases, J shed 4 bases, and the junction held 3 bases outside the gene matches. The CDR3 DNA sequence: TGTGCCAGCAGCTTAGCCGGGACAGGGTTCTATGGCTACACCTTC. Protein: CASSLAGTGFYGYTF.

This sequence joins TRBV10-2 and TRBJ1-4; a weak D match, TRBD1 (5 bases). Germline assignment: CDR1 WSHSY and CDR2 SAAADI. Between the trimmed V and J ends, which lost 5 bases and 3 bases, there was a span of 19 bases. This CDR3 contains 17 residues. CDR3 in DNA: TGCGCCAGCAGTTCGGACAACTTTTCGGCCGCTAATGAAAAACTGTTTTTT. Its protein product is CASSSDNFSAANEKLFF.

This chain links TRBV6-5 with TRBJ2-7; 7 bases are a match to TRBD1. The CDR3 is made up of 14 amino acids. The germline gives CDR1 MNHEY, CDR2 SVGAGI. J lost 6 bases, V lost 6 bases, and 11 bases had no gene match. CDR3 loop: CASSVRGFEGEQYF. CDR3 sequence (DNA): TGTGCCAGCAGCGTCAGGGGGTTTGAGGGCGAGCAGTACTTC.

V is TRBV18 and J is TRBJ1-5; D not certain. The CDR3 spans 15 residues. Germline V gene sequence: CDR1 KGHSH, CDR2 LQKENI. V dropped 1 base and J dropped 2 bases, with 9 bases sitting between them. The CDR3 loop is CASSPRREGNQPQHF. The CDR3 nucleotides read TGTGCCAGCTCACCACGGAGGGAGGGCAATCAGCCCCAGCATTTT.

The chain carries TRBV18 and TRBJ2-3; the match to TRBD2 covers 8 bases. Germline V lookup: CDR1 KGHSH, CDR2 LQKENI. The V gene end was trimmed by 4 bases and the J gene end by 6 bases; junction bases not matched to a gene: 3. This CDR3 spans 13 amino acids. The CDR3 nucleotides are TGTGCCAGCTCACGATCTAGCGGGGATACGCAGTATTTT. It translates to CASSRSSGDTQYF.

V and J are TRBV7-3 and TRBJ2-2, with a tentative D call TRBD2 (5 bases). Per the germline V gene, CDR1 is SGHTA and CDR2 is FQGTGA. The CDR3 length is 12 residues. For the CDR3, the DNA is TGTGCGACGGGATACAACACCGGGGAGCTGTTTTTT. Protein product: CATGYNTGELFF.

CDR3 nucleotides: TGTGCCAGCAGCCAAGGGTTGGGAGATAATGAAAAACTGTTTTTT. Translated: CASSQGLGDNEKLFF. This sequence joins TRBV3-1 (or the pseudogene TRBV3-2) and TRBJ1-4; no reliable D call. The V gene lost 1 base and the J gene lost 4 bases, with 10 bases spanning the gap. The CDR3 is 15 amino acids. Germline loops: CDR1 LGHDT, CDR2 YNNKEL (reference sequence).

This clone occurred a few times. This chain joins TRBV7-8 and TRBJ1-2; TRBD1 is a possible D gene (5 bases). CDR1 SGHVS and CDR2 FQNEAQ come from the germline V gene. V lost 1 base, J lost 4 bases, and 7 bases lay in between. The CDR3 runs 13 residues. The CDR3 region is CASSLGTTYGYTF. In DNA form, the CDR3 reads TGTGCCAGCAGCTTAGGGACAACCTATGGCTACACCTTC.

The chain has TRBV5-1 and TRBJ1-1, with no clear D. Germline CDR1 SGHRS, CDR2 YFSETQ. The CDR3 contains 13 residues. Trimming cost V 4 bases and J 1 base, with 8 bases left between them. The CDR3 is CASSQDENTEAFF. CDR3 sequence (DNA): TGCGCCAGCAGCCAGGATGAGAACACTGAAGCTTTCTTT.

This CDR3 reads CASSSTGVRSNQPQHF. The CDR3 DNA sequence: TGTGCCAGCAGTTCCACAGGGGTAAGAAGCAATCAGCCCCAGCATTTT. This chain links TRBV6-5 with TRBJ1-5; TRBD1 matches at 7 bases. V shed 4 bases, J shed 1 base, and the junction held 7 bases outside the gene matches. Germline V gives CDR1 MNHEY, CDR2 SVGAGI. The CDR3 runs to 16 residues.

The chain has TRBV2 and TRBJ1-5, with 7 bases matching TRBD1. CDR1 and CDR2 from the germline V gene are SNHLY and FYNNEI. The V segment lost 6 bases and the J segment 2 bases; nucleotides outside the gene matches: 1. This CDR3 spans 13 amino acids. The CDR3 coding sequence is TGTGCCAGCAGCGGGACAGGCAATCAGCCCCAGCATTTT. Encoded protein: CASSGTGNQPQHF.